These 7 T cell receptor beta chains came from one sample sequenced in a study of CD8+CD57+ T cells in acquired aplastic anemia. Sequencing involved patients with CD8+CD57+ cell expansion previously shown by flow cytometry. CDR3 and TCR beta VDJ profiling relied on a genomic DNA template. TCRdb processed the reads anew with MiXCR; each CDR3 protein has one entry. The sample contains around 200,000 distinct CDR3 sequences, less than 65% of which appear only once. The sample taken for sequencing was sorted CD4+, CD8+, or CD8+CD57+ T cells (not recorded which) from PBMCs. These receptors were taken from a human donor with aplastic anemia.

This chain links TRBV15 with TRBJ1-6, with D unresolved. V lost 0 bases to trimming and J lost 9 bases, with 6 bases between them. CDR3 length equals 13 residues. Germline values: CDR1 LNHNV, CDR2 YYDKDF (reference sequence). The CDR3, as DNA: TGTGCCACCAGCAGAGATCAGATTTCACCCCTCCACTTT. This translates into CATSRDQISPLHF.

This rearrangement joins TRBV20-1 to TRBJ2-7, with 10 bases fitting TRBD2. Germline-derived CDR1 and CDR2 are DFQATT and SNEGSKA (reference sequence). This CDR3 is 15 amino acids long. J gave up 3 bases and V 0 bases, and 5 bases lay outside the gene matches. DNA of the CDR3: TGCAGTGCTAGAGACCTCTCTAGCGGGGGCTACGAGCAGTACTTC. The encoded protein is CSARDLSSGGYEQYF.

This clonotype was found many times. The chain combines TRBV29-1 with TRBJ1-1; 7 bases are a match to TRBD1. The CDR3 is 12 amino acids. Germline CDR1 reads SQVTM; CDR2 reads ANQGSEA. Trimming at V came to 4 bases and at J to 4 bases, leaving 3 bases not matched to a gene. The CDR3 region is CSVVGDSTEAFF. CDR3 sequence (DNA): TGCAGCGTTGTAGGGGACAGCACTGAAGCTTTCTTT.

The chain joins TRBV11-3 to TRBJ2-5, with a possible D match to TRBD1 (6 bases). Germline V CDR1 and CDR2: SGHNT, YENEEA. This CDR3 is built from 18 residues. Trimming stripped 4 bases from V and 0 bases from J, with 21 bases between. The CDR3 coding sequence is TGTGCCAGCAGCTCCCAGACAGGCCTCGTACCATACCAAGAGACCCAGTACTTC. This translates into CASSSQTGLVPYQETQYF.

The rearrangement links TRBV20-1 to TRBJ2-7; no definite D call. The V end lost 2 bases, the J end lost 4 bases, and 12 bases lay between the germline ends. The CDR3 covers 13 residues. Germline CDR1 is DFQATT and CDR2 is SNEGSKA (reference sequence). Written as DNA, the CDR3 is TGCAGTGCTAGAAAATCTCTGGGGTACGAGCAGTACTTC. Amino acids: CSARKSLGYEQYF.

The V call is TRBV4-2, the J call TRBJ2-7; D is possibly TRBD1 (6 bases). Trimming took off 1 base at V and 3 bases at J, with 10 bases between the two ends. Germline V CDR1 and CDR2: LGHNA, YNFKEQ. The length of the CDR3 is 14 residues. This CDR3 reads CASSQGVGHYEQYF. The CDR3, as DNA: TGTGCCAGCAGCCAAGGAGTGGGACACTACGAGCAGTACTTC.

V usage is TRBV5-6 and J usage is TRBJ1-6; D is ambiguous. The germline gives CDR1 SGHDT, CDR2 YYEEEE. The CDR3 has 18 residues. V dropped 1 base and J dropped 0 bases, with 14 bases sitting between them. The CDR3 loop reads CASSLSPRMSSYNSPLHF. The CDR3 DNA is TGTGCCAGCAGCTTGTCCCCCAGAATGAGCTCCTATAATTCACCCCTCCACTTT.